This TCR beta chain was identified in a study of shared clonotypes between healthy human individuals. To note about this clone: Only one base separates this from a far larger clonotype, so it likely reflects a read error.

The sequenced material, unsorted PBMC DNA, was run on ten immunoSEQ deep assay plates. Repertoires were generated with immunoSEQ multiplex PCR, while TCRdb's copy carries only in-frame clones and drops some. The table records approximately 460,000 clones, approximately 80% of them present only once. Trimming removed 6 bases from V and 7 bases from J, with 15 bases in between. The CDR3 extends over 13 amino acids. From germline, CDR1 is SQVTM and CDR2 ANQGSEA. Nashville, Tennessee was home to all donors, each a Caucasian adult. The source of this sequence is a woman aged 40-49 years in good health. Some clones in this sample may be carry-over from other donors' samples. The rearrangement uses TRBV29-1 and TRBJ1-4; the D is unclear. Sequences were obtained from PBMCs. The chain's CDR3 is CSVRLTVGEKLFF. The CDR3 region has the DNA TGCAGCGTGCGCTTAACAGTTGGTGAAAAACTGTTTTTT.